The present TCR beta chain was sequenced within a study of blood T cell repertoires in COVID-19. On the study more broadly: Samples representing acute and convalescent COVID-19 were sourced from the United States, Italy and Spain. PBMCs, B-cell-depleted T cells, or T cells were the source of the cDNA or gDNA that made up the material.

As handled by the study authors: Amplified reference gene primers provided the basis for estimating nucleated cell counts. Data came from immunoSEQ multiplex PCR; TCRdb stores just in-frame clones and leaves some out. V and J calls plus clone size are reproduced from that table; the DNA served to infer D and trimming. The repertoire holds 70,000 or so clones, with 75% to 95% as singletons. This clone occurred a few times. The CDR3 consists of 17 residues. V dropped 0 bases and J dropped 2 bases, with 17 bases sitting between them. CDR1 and CDR2 (germline): SEHNR, FQNEAQ (reference sequence). The sequenced sample was peripheral blood. This clonotype was obtained from a woman between 18 and 29 years old with acute or convalescent COVID-19. The V gene is TRBV7-9, the J gene TRBJ2-7; maybe TRBD1 (5 bases). The CDR3 region is CASSLARANSAPYEQYF. The CDR3 nucleotides are TGTGCCAGCAGCTTAGCCAGGGCTAACTCGGCACCCTACGAGCAGTACTTC.